This TCR beta chain stems from a study of TIL therapy for anti-PD-1-resistant metastatic lung cancer. As for time point: pre-treatment sample, taken before nivolumab and TIL therapy. The CDR3 consists of 18 residues. CDR1 is SGHAT, CDR2 FQNNGV, per germline. V gave up 7 bases and J gave up 1 base, with 20 bases separating them. The libraries were made with immunoSEQ v3. TCRdb keeps only in-frame clones here, not all; method: immunoSEQ multiplex PCR. The sample holds more than 45,000 clones, less than 85% seen once. The origin of this receptor is a person aged 25 to 85 with non-small cell lung cancer. Sample: blood, taken at baseline. V usage is TRBV11-2 and J usage is TRBJ2-6; tentative D call: TRBD2 (5 bases). CDR3 loop: CASTRFLRVTSGANVLTF. For the CDR3, the DNA is TGTGCCAGCACCAGGTTTTTGAGGGTGACGTCTGGGGCCAACGTCCTGACTTTC.